This T cell receptor (beta chain) was obtained from a study of blood T cells in healthy people across ages. PCR was performed a second time for about 6 to 12 cycles using a sample-barcoded 5' primer and a J-beta primer mix. TCRdb re-analysed the 5' RACE reads in MiXCR, keeping a single row per CDR3 protein. Of 600,000 to 900,000 distinct CDR3 sequences in the sample, roughly 24% were seen once. The people who gave samples were healthy Caucasians from Russia, aged about 6 to 100. This clonotype occurred a few times. Its antigen is unknown. Findings and caveats of the study: Significant beta diversity loss was already apparent by age around 40, declining roughly linearly. Naive T cell percentage by flow cytometry tracked strongly with beta diversity.

Germline CDR1 and CDR2: SNHLY and FYNNEI. Trimming shortened V by 5 bases and J by 4 bases, and 17 bases separated the two germline ends. This CDR3 spans 16 amino acids. The same sample was also used in a study of T cells of mothers and their children.

This sequence originates from a boy aged 5-17 years in good health. The gene calls are TRBV2 and TRBJ1-4; possibly TRBD1 for D (6 bases). The source material was blood. CDR3 sequence: CASSQNLQGLNEKLFF. The CDR3 DNA reads as TGTGCCAGCAGTCAAAACCTTCAGGGGCTTAATGAAAAACTGTTTTTT.